This record covers a single T cell receptor beta chain. This sample is drawn from a study of blood T cell repertoires in COVID-19. Study overall: Samples came from the United States, Italy and Spain, spanning acute and convalescent COVID-19. T cells, B-cell-depleted T cells, or PBMCs supplied cDNA or gDNA.

Seattle cases were enrolled at active infection and followed longitudinally. Per the authors' pipeline: The authors estimated nucleated cell counts from reference gene primer amplification. Clones were read by immunoSEQ multiplex PCR, and TCRdb kept only the in-frame ones, dropping some. The V and J calls and clone size were taken over from that table, and D and trimming were inferred from the DNA. The sample lists about 130,000 clones, about 74% occurring once. The TCR originated in a man older than 75 with COVID-19, enrolled during active disease. Input material: peripheral blood.

The DNA for the CDR3 is TGTGCCAGCAGCTCAGGGACTAGCGGGACCGAGCAGTTCTTC. It yields the protein CASSSGTSGTEQFF. The V and J genes are TRBV7-3 and TRBJ2-1; TRBD2 agrees at 13 bases. CDR3 length: 14 residues. CDR1 and CDR2 (germline): SGHTA, FQGTGA. With 4 bases clipped from V and 10 bases from J, the junction kept 4 bases outside the gene matches.